Each of the 19 T cell receptor beta chains below was sequenced from the same sample in a study of blood T cell repertoires in COVID-19. This table comes from immunoSEQ multiplex PCR, and its TCRdb copy is limited to in-frame clones, with some not included. The table includes fewer than 200,000 clones, 75% to 85% detected once. Sequenced: peripheral blood. The receptor set was obtained from a woman aged 80 or older with COVID-19, enrolled during active disease.

The rearrangement uses TRBV6-6 and TRBJ2-7; 7 bases are shared with TRBD1. Unmatched junction bases numbered 10, after V lost 5 bases and J lost 3 bases. The length of the CDR3 is 15 residues. Looked up from germline, CDR1 is MNHNY and CDR2 is SVGAGI (reference sequence). CDR3 coding DNA: TGTGCCAGCAGTGCGACAGGGTTGAGAAGCTACGAGCAGTACTTC. Translated, it gives CASSATGLRSYEQYF.

The chain carries TRBV27 and TRBJ2-7; weak D call: TRBD1 (6 bases). The CDR3 sequence is 13 residues long. Trimming took 5 bases from V and 1 from J, leaving 9 bases between them. The germline V gene has CDR1 MNHEY and CDR2 SMNVEV (reference sequence). The CDR3 bases are TGTGCCAGCAGTCAGGACAGATCCTACGAGCAGTACTTC. It encodes CASSQDRSYEQYF.

The chain has TRBV7-9 and TRBJ1-1; D is undetermined. The V end was cut by 1 base, the J end by 4 bases, with 10 bases between. Looked up from germline, CDR1 is SEHNR and CDR2 is FQNEAQ (reference sequence). CDR3 length equals 14 residues. CDR3 bases: TGTGCCAGCAGCTTAGAGTCAGGTTCCACTGAAGCTTTCTTT. It encodes CASSLESGSTEAFF.

The J gene is TRBJ2-1, the V gene TRBV7-9; 7 bases align to TRBD2. The V segment lost 4 bases and the J segment 4 bases; nucleotides outside the gene matches: 10. Germline V gene sequence: CDR1 SEHNR, CDR2 FQNEAQ (reference sequence). The CDR3 covers 16 residues. The chain's CDR3 is CASSSWGRGQYNEQFF. Written as DNA, the CDR3 is TGTGCCAGCAGCTCCTGGGGGAGGGGTCAATACAATGAGCAGTTCTTC.

The chain joins TRBV12-3 or TRBV12-4 to TRBJ1-6; D is ambiguous. The ends were cut back, 3 bases at V and 10 bases at J, with 7 bases in the middle. This CDR3 spans 12 amino acids. In DNA, the CDR3 is TGTGCCAGCAGTTTGAGGAACTCACCCCTCCACTTT. Translated, it gives CASSLRNSPLHF.

The chain combines TRBV10-1 with TRBJ1-1, with 11 positions matching TRBD1. Per the germline V gene, CDR1 is WNHNN and CDR2 is SYGVQD (reference sequence). V was pared by 0 bases and J by 5 bases, with 5 bases of the junction left unmatched. This CDR3 has 16 residues. The CDR3 bases are TGCGCCAGCAGTGAGTCGGGGGACAGGGGGTATACTGAAGCTTTCTTT. Encoded protein: CASSESGDRGYTEAFF.

Details on this clone: The same CDR3 also results from other DNA sequences found in this sample. J is TRBJ2-3 and V is TRBV5-4, with D unresolved. Germline CDR1 SGHNT, CDR2 YYREEE (reference sequence). Deletions cut 0 bases from V and 3 bases from J, with 8 bases between. This CDR3 has 14 residues. For the CDR3, the DNA is TGTGCCAGCAGCTTGGCCTCACAGACAGATACGCAGTATTTT. Translation gives CASSLASQTDTQYF.

This chain links TRBV15 with TRBJ1-1; weak D call: TRBD1 (5 bases). The CDR3 totals 13 residues. Trimming stripped 5 bases from V and 8 bases from J, with 15 bases between. CDR1 is LNHNV and CDR2 is YYDKDF in the germline V gene (reference sequence). CDR3: CATSAGRGAEAFF. The CDR3 nucleotides read TGTGCCACCAGCGCCGGGAGGGGCGCGGAAGCTTTCTTT.

The rearrangement joins TRBV6-5 to TRBJ2-5, with D hard to call. The V and J ends lost 2 bases and 3 bases respectively, with 4 bases between them. CDR1 MNHEY and CDR2 SVGAGI come from the germline V gene. The CDR3 spans 12 residues. The CDR3 coding sequence is TGTGCCAGCAGTTACCCAAAAGAGACCCAGTACTTC. It codes for CASSYPKETQYF.

V usage is TRBV7-9 and J usage is TRBJ1-2, with 9 nucleotides matching TRBD1. Trimming took 4 bases from V and 0 from J; bases not matched to a gene: 12. Germline V gene data show CDR1 as SEHNR and CDR2 as FQNEAQ (reference sequence). This CDR3 is built from 18 residues. CDR3 amino acids: CASSSTGGLRGANYGYTF. Here the CDR3 DNA reads TGTGCCAGCAGCTCCACAGGGGGCTTACGAGGAGCTAACTATGGCTACACCTTC.

This chain joins TRBV7-2 and TRBJ2-7; D remains unclear. The V end was cut by 2 bases, the J end by 2 bases, with 7 bases between. CDR3 size: 13 residues. Per the germline V gene, CDR1 is SGHTA and CDR2 is FQGNSA. The CDR3 reads CASSLSIAYEQYF. The DNA for the CDR3 is TGTGCCAGCAGCTTATCTATAGCCTACGAGCAGTACTTC. Full variable domain (outside the CDR3, taken from reference TRBV7-2 and TRBJ2-7): GAGVSQSPSNKVTEKGKDVELRCDPISGHTALYWYRQSLGQGLEFLIYFQGNSAPDKSGLPSDRFSAERTGGSVSTLTIQRTQQEDSAVYLCASSLSIAYEQYFGPGTRLTVT.

The chain has TRBV4-2 and TRBJ2-3; 12 bases are a match to TRBD2. The V and J ends lost 0 bases and 4 bases, in that order; junction bases with no gene match: 5. The germline V gene has CDR1 LGHNA and CDR2 YNFKEQ. CDR3 length: 17 amino acids. The CDR3 here is CASSQEPSGRGPDTQYF. The CDR3 nucleotides read TGTGCCAGCAGCCAAGAACCTAGCGGGAGGGGTCCAGATACGCAGTATTTT.

The V and J genes are TRBV27 and TRBJ1-1, with TRBD1 matching over 10 bases. V was pared by 5 bases and J by 6 bases, with 9 bases of the junction left unmatched. Germline assignment: CDR1 MNHEY and CDR2 SMNVEV (reference sequence). CDR3 length equals 15 residues. CDR3 residues: CASSAWTGGMAEAFF. The DNA for the CDR3 is TGTGCCAGCAGTGCGTGGACAGGGGGGATGGCTGAAGCTTTCTTT.

This clone was seen many times. The V call is TRBV7-9, the J call TRBJ2-3; 8 positions agree with TRBD2. The CDR3 has 16 residues. From germline, CDR1 is SEHNR and CDR2 FQNEAQ (reference sequence). The V segment lost 2 bases and the J segment 0 bases; nucleotides outside the gene matches: 4. The chain's CDR3 is CASSLIAGSSTDTQYF. In DNA, the CDR3 is TGTGCCAGCAGCTTAATAGCGGGGAGCAGCACAGATACGCAGTATTTT.

V gene TRBV7-2 combines with J gene TRBJ1-2, with 10 bases matching TRBD1. The junction had 7 bases not matched to a gene; V was cut back by 5 bases and J by 7 bases. The CDR3 extends over 14 amino acids. Germline V gene sequence: CDR1 SGHTA, CDR2 FQGNSA. CDR3 bases: TGTGCCAGCAGCCGCGTCCGGACAGGGGGTGGCTACACCTTC. It encodes CASSRVRTGGGYTF. The whole variable domain, remainder taken from reference TRBV7-2 and TRBJ1-2, is GAGVSQSPSNKVTEKGKDVELRCDPISGHTALYWYRQSLGQGLEFLIYFQGNSAPDKSGLPSDRFSAERTGGSVSTLTIQRTQQEDSAVYLCASSRVRTGGGYTFGSGTRLTVV.

Regarding this clone: Distinct nucleotide sequences in the sample also encode this CDR3. The chain joins TRBV29-1 to TRBJ1-2, with 8 nucleotides matching TRBD1. The CDR3 extends over 12 amino acids. Trimming at V came to 5 bases and at J to 3 bases, leaving 2 bases not matched to a gene. Germline V gives CDR1 SQVTM, CDR2 ANQGSEA. The CDR3 protein is CSVLTGDYGYTF. The DNA of the CDR3 is TGCAGCGTTCTGACAGGGGACTATGGCTACACCTTC.

This clone appeared a few times. This chain links TRBV18 with TRBJ2-1, with TRBD2 matching over 8 bases. The length of the CDR3 is 17 residues. The ends lost 0 bases at V and 7 bases at J; junction bases unmatched: 11. Germline V lookup: CDR1 KGHSH, CDR2 LQKENI. CDR3 protein: CASSPPVASGFKNEQFF. The CDR3 coding sequence is TGTGCCAGCTCACCACCGGTGGCTAGCGGGTTTAAAAATGAGCAGTTCTTC. The full variable domain, completed using reference TRBV18 and TRBJ2-1, is NAGVMQNPRHLVRRRGQEARLRCSPMKGHSHVYWYRQLPEEGLKFMVYLQKENIIDESGMPKERFSAEFPKEGPSILRIQQVVRGDSAAYFCASSPPVASGFKNEQFFGPGTRLTVL.

The rearrangement links TRBV12-2 to TRBJ2-4; the table names TRBD2, a call not compared with the DNA. TRBV12-2 is a recognized pseudogene. The CDR3 spans 19 residues. Written as DNA, the CDR3 is TGTGCAAGTCGCTTAGCGCATCATAGCGGGACCGTAGCCAAAAACATTCAGTACTTC. Its protein product is CASRLAHHSGTVAKNIQYF.

The rearrangement uses TRBV9 and TRBJ2-1; D gene unclear. CDR3 length equals 17 residues. In germline, CDR1 is SGDLS, CDR2 YYNGEE. Trimming pared 3 bases from V and 6 bases from J, leaving 22 bases between. The CDR3 sequence: CASSEPPFGSNPNEQFF. The DNA for the CDR3 is TGTGCCAGCAGCGAGCCTCCCTTCGGGTCGAACCCCAATGAGCAGTTCTTC. Complete variable domain (other parts from reference TRBV9 and TRBJ2-1): DSGVTQTPKHLITATGQRVTLRCSPRSGDLSVYWYQQSLDQGLQFLIQYYNGEERAKGNILERFSAQQFPDLHSELNLSSLELGDSALYFCASSEPPFGSNPNEQFFGPGTRLTVL.